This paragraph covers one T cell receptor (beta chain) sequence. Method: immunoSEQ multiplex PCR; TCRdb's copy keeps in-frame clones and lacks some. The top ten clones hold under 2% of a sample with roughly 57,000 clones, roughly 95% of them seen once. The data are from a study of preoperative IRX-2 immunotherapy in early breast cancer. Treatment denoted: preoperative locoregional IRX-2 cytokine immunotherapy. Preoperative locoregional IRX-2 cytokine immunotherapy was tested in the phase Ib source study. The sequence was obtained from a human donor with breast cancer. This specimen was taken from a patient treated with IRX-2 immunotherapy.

CDR3 amino acids: CAISGRLADGELFF. The CDR3 DNA sequence: TGTGCCATCAGTGGGAGACTAGCTGACGGGGAGCTGTTTTTT. V gene TRBV10-3 combines with J gene TRBJ2-2; TRBD2 agrees at 7 bases. The CDR3 runs to 14 residues. CDR1 and CDR2 from the germline V gene are ENHRY and SYGVKD. V shed 4 bases and J 7 bases; nucleotides not matched to a gene: 6.